This T cell receptor beta chain came from a study of cytomegalovirus exposure and HLA in healthy donors. Germline V gene sequence: CDR1 GTSNPN, CDR2 SVGIG (reference sequence). The V gene end was trimmed by 4 bases and the J gene end by 6 bases; junction bases not matched to a gene: 5. The CDR3 spans 13 residues. PCR used 60 Vbeta primers and 13 Jbeta primers. The repertoire was sequenced with immunoSEQ multiplex PCR; TCRdb's copy has only in-frame clones and lacks some. The sample consists of around 69,000 clones, 70% of them appearing once. Specimen: PBMCs. This chain joins TRBV30 and TRBJ2-3, with 9 nucleotides matching TRBD2. This sequence was found in a woman aged 50 to 60 in good health and CMV-seropositive. The chain's CDR3 is CAWTSGVTDTQYF. The CDR3 DNA sequence: TGTGCCTGGACTAGCGGGGTTACGGATACGCAGTATTTT.